This TCR beta chain was obtained from a study of cytotoxic CD8 clonotypes in ibrutinib-treated CLL (dated by TCRdb to about 2021). Notes on the research overall: In this cohort, about 16 patients were treatment-naive and about ten were relapsed/refractory, while around 17 had unmutated IGHV. Partial responses were observed in approximately 24 patients and complete responses in 2; after a median follow-up of 68 months, remission was maintained in around 14 patients and progression was observed in roughly twelve. The response samples were drawn at a median of around eleven months into treatment, with a range of about 6 to 36 months. On average, each sample had approximately 280,000 productive templates and about 89,000 productive rearrangements. Of the roughly 86 people in the trial, 26 had longitudinal samples available. Cryopreserved peripheral blood mononuclear cells were collected before treatment, at response, and at either disease progression or sustained remission. Patients were still on ibrutinib when every remission and progressive disease sample was collected.

CDR1 and CDR2 (MDHEN, SYDVKM) derive from the germline V gene. From the cysteine through the phenylalanine, the CDR3 covers 15 amino acids. The DNA shown is the 45-base CDR3, in frame from base 1. Clipping removes 5 bases from V and 2 bases from J, with 0 as the unmatched junction base count. The goal of deep resolution MiSeq sequencing was a depth between 1 in 1 million and 1 in 200,000 T cells, and coverage averaged 10x per clonotype. TCR beta libraries were generated with the immunoSEQ hsTCRB Kit. On the authors' methods: ImmunoSEQ Data Assistant and ImmunoSEQ Analyzer were used for data analysis, and V, D and J genes were assigned according to IMGT definitions. Clonality was computed as one minus normalized Shannon entropy of productive rearrangement frequencies, ranging from 0 to 1. Only overrepresented clonotypes making up at least 0.05% of each patient's repertoire were included in the public clonotype analysis. Repertoires from 10 to 15 age-matched healthy donors in immuneACCESS were used as clonality controls. The immuneACCESS repertoire file appears here via TCRdb, limited to in-frame rearrangements. These files lack a portion of the clones; in checked studies, under half of the deficit traces to unresolved V genes, and the cause of the others is not known. The DNA gave D and trimming, while V, J and clone size come from that table. The sample records 40,000 or so clones, over 60% of which are singletons. In total, the top ten clones hold 20% to 25% of the sample.

The label giving this sample's time point can be read as: 24 months on ibrutinib. Approximately 2 micrograms of genomic DNA were extracted from cryopreserved PBMCs for TCR beta library preparation. Longitudinal blood samples from CLL patients receiving ibrutinib monotherapy were subjected to high-throughput TCR beta sequencing. Patients were enrolled in a phase 2 open-label single-center ibrutinib monotherapy trial. The study at large found these results: Lymph node repertoires were not examined, and the timing of sampling was not matched between patients in sustained remission and those whose disease progressed. At ibrutinib response clonality went up, during sustained remission it held steady, and at progression it dropped back toward baseline. Public clonotypes were rare and either contracted or stayed stable during treatment, and the rise in clonality at ibrutinib response reflected the expansion of private clonotypes. Baseline clonality exceeded that of age-matched healthy donors and correlated strongly with circulating CD8+ T-cell counts.

A few counts support this clone. Its binding antigen is unknown. No base quality values were provided; no much bigger clone lies one nucleotide off. Sequences were derived from PBMCs, sampled after 24 months of ibrutinib treatment. This receptor chain uses TRBV28 and TRBJ2-6; the central 10 bases match TRBD1. The clonotype comes from a human donor with chronic lymphocytic leukemia. At the DNA level, the sequence is TGTGCCAGCAGTGGACAGGGGGCTGGGGCCAACGTCCTGACTTTC. This is translated as CASSGQGAGANVLTF.